The 13 T cell receptor beta chains presented below share a single source sample, sequenced in a study of blood T cell repertoires in COVID-19. The method was immunoSEQ multiplex PCR; TCRdb's version includes in-frame clones alone and lacks a portion of them. The data contain 150,000 to 200,000 clones, around 86% of them singletons. The specimen sequenced was peripheral blood. These receptors came from a man between 45 and 60 years old with active or convalescent COVID-19.

This CDR3 reads CATSEAPGQGTYEQYF. The DNA of the CDR3 is TGTGCCACCAGTGAGGCTCCGGGACAGGGGACCTACGAGCAGTACTTC. The genes are TRBV24-1 and TRBJ2-7, with 10 bases aligning to TRBD1. From germline, CDR1 is KGHDR and CDR2 SFDVKD. V lost 4 bases and J lost 2; bases outside the gene matches: 7. CDR3 length: 16 residues.

The chain couples TRBV28 to TRBJ2-7, with D unclear. The CDR3 extends over 16 amino acids. Germline lookup yields CDR1 MDHEN and CDR2 SYDVKM. The ends were cut back, 2 bases at V and 2 bases at J, with 16 bases in the middle. The CDR3 bases are TGTGCCAGCAGTTTACGCCGGTCACTCACTACCTACGAGCAGTACTTC. Protein sequence: CASSLRRSLTTYEQYF. Looking up the rest from reference TRBV28 and TRBJ2-7 gives the full variable domain: DVKVTQSSRYLVKRTGEKVFLECVQDMDHENMFWYRQDPGLGLRLIYFSYDVKMKEKGDIPEGYSVSREKKERFSLILESASTNQTSMYLCASSLRRSLTTYEQYFGPGTRLTVT.

The V call is TRBV7-9, the J call TRBJ1-5; D not certain. V was pared by 0 bases and J by 3 bases, with 9 bases between. This CDR3 has 15 residues. Germline V gene sequence: CDR1 SEHNR, CDR2 FQNEAQ (reference sequence). Here the CDR3 DNA reads TGTGCCAGCAGCTTAGCTGAGGTCAACAATCAGCCCCAGCATTTT. This codes for CASSLAEVNNQPQHF.

The V and J genes are TRBV6-4 and TRBJ1-1, with D possibly matching TRBD1 (5 bases). Germline CDR1 reads MRHNA; CDR2 reads SNTAGT. The CDR3 length is 13 residues. The germline V and J ends were trimmed by 2 bases and 1 base, with 5 bases remaining between them. In DNA form, the CDR3 reads TGTGCCAGCAGTGACAGGGGGAACACTGAAGCTTTCTTT. Translating gives CASSDRGNTEAFF.

V and J are TRBV30 and TRBJ1-5, with 8 nucleotides matching TRBD1. CDR3 length equals 14 residues. The junction had 3 bases not matched to a gene; V was cut back by 5 bases and J by 0 bases. Germline V lookup: CDR1 GTSNPN, CDR2 SVGIG (reference sequence). CDR3: CAWDRGNSNQPQHF. The CDR3 DNA reads as TGTGCCTGGGACAGGGGTAATAGCAATCAGCCCCAGCATTTT. The full variable domain, rest sourced from reference TRBV30 and TRBJ1-5, is SQTIHQWPATLVQPVGSPLSLECTVEGTSNPNLYWYRQAAGRGLQLLFYSVGIGQISSEVPQNLSASRPQDRQFILSSKKLLLSDSGFYLCAWDRGNSNQPQHFGDGTRLSIL.

This chain connects TRBV10-3 to TRBJ2-1; the match to TRBD1 covers 9 bases. V lost 7 bases to trimming and J lost 8 bases; unmatched junction nucleotides: 6. This CDR3 is built from 13 residues. Germline-derived CDR1 and CDR2 are ENHRY and SYGVKD. DNA of the CDR3: TGTGCCATCATGGGACAGGGTAGTGATGAGCAGTTCTTC. The encoded protein is CAIMGQGSDEQFF.

This chain connects TRBV10-3 to TRBJ1-5; D is undetermined. The CDR3 totals 13 residues. V was shortened by 4 bases and J by 4 bases, with 8 bases between the two germline ends. Germline CDR1 and CDR2: ENHRY and SYGVKD. CDR3 region: CAISVGGNQPQHF. The CDR3 nucleotides read TGTGCCATCAGTGTCGGAGGGAATCAGCCCCAGCATTTT.

This clone has just a few counts. The chain recombines TRBV4-2 with TRBJ2-7, with D perhaps matching TRBD2 (6 bases). V gave up 4 bases and J gave up 5 bases, with 18 bases separating them. Germline V lookup: CDR1 LGHNA, CDR2 YNFKEQ. The CDR3 sequence is 15 residues long. The DNA of the CDR3 is TGTGCCAGCAGCCGGGACTTTGTACCCCGCGACGAGCAGTACTTC. This encodes CASSRDFVPRDEQYF.

This rearrangement joins TRBV6-5 to TRBJ1-5; D ambiguous. CDR1 is MNHEY and CDR2 is SVGAGI in the germline V gene. With 2 bases removed from V and 0 bases from J, the gap between germline ends came to 5 bases. The CDR3 covers 14 residues. CDR3 DNA: TGTGCCAGCAGTTACCTAGGTAGCAATCAGCCCCAGCATTTT. Translating it yields CASSYLGSNQPQHF.

V and J are TRBV7-9 and TRBJ1-1; D gene unclear. Looked up from germline, CDR1 is SEHNR and CDR2 is FQNEAQ (reference sequence). V lost 5 bases and J lost 5, with 15 bases in between. This CDR3 spans 14 amino acids. CDR3 region: CASSPGAAMTEAFF. The CDR3 DNA reads as TGTGCCAGCAGCCCCGGTGCGGCAATGACTGAAGCTTTCTTT.

The gene calls are TRBV2 and TRBJ1-6; D not resolved. The length of the CDR3 is 15 residues. The germline V gene has CDR1 SNHLY and CDR2 FYNNEI. The V end lost 7 bases, the J end lost 0 bases, and 10 bases lay between the germline ends. As DNA, the CDR3 is TGTGCCAGCATTAAGGAGAGCTCCTATAATTCACCCCTCCACTTT. Protein product: CASIKESSYNSPLHF.

This chain joins TRBV12-3 or TRBV12-4 and TRBJ1-5, with D unresolved. This CDR3 is 13 amino acids long. V was clipped by 6 bases and J by 3 bases, with 9 bases between them. CDR3 DNA: TGTGCCAGCAGGAGGGTGTCCAATCAGCCCCAGCATTTT. The encoded protein is CASRRVSNQPQHF.

This clone was seen a handful of times. The chain couples TRBV7-7 to TRBJ2-2; 7 positions match TRBD2. CDR3 length equals 16 residues. The V gene's germline CDR1 is SSHAT and CDR2 FNYEAQ (reference sequence). V shed 4 bases, J shed 6 bases, and the junction held 11 bases outside the gene matches. The CDR3 here is CASSSRLADESGELFF. Here the CDR3 DNA reads TGTGCCAGCAGCTCGCGACTAGCCGACGAGTCCGGGGAGCTGTTTTTT.